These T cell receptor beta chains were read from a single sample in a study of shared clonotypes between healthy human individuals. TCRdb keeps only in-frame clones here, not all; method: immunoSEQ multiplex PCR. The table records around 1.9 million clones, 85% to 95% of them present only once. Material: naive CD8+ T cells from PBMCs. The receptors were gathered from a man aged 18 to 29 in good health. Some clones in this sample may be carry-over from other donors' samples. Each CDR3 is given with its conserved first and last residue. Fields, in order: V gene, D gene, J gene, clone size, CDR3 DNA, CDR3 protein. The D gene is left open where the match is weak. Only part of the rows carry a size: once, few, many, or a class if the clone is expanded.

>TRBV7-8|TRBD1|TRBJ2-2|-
TGTGCCAGCCCGGGACAGGAGAACACCGGGGAGCTGTTTTTT
CASPGQENTGELFF
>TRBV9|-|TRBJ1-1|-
TGTGCCAGCAGCGTAGGAGGAGGGTTGAACACTGAAGCTTTCTTT
CASSVGGGLNTEAFF
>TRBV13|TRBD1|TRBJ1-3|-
TGTGCCAGCAGCTCCACAGGGGGCGCTGGTGGAAACACCATATATTTT
CASSSTGGAGGNTIYF
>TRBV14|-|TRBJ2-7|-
TGTGCCAGCAGCCTATCGTGGGGACCCAGGGACGAGCAGTACTTC
CASSLSWGPRDEQYF
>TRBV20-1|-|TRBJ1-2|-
TGCAGGGGCTATGGCTACACCTTC
CRGYGYTF
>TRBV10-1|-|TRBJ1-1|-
TGCGCCAGCAGTGAGAACAGGGTGGGGGGCACTGAAGCTTTCTTT
CASSENRVGGTEAFF
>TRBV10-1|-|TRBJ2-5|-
TGCGCCAGCAGTGAAGGCGGGGTAGTTGAGACCCAGTACTTC
CASSEGGVVETQYF
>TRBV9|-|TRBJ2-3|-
TGTGCCAGCAGCGCAGCTCGGGGTTGGACAGATACGCAGTATTTT
CASSAARGWTDTQYF
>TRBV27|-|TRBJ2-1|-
TGTGCCAGCAGTTTTAGGGAGGAAATAGCCGTCAATGAGCAGTTCTTC
CASSFREEIAVNEQFF
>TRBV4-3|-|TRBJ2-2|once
TGCGCCAGCAGCCAAGGGAGGGCCACCGGGGAGCTGTTTTTT
CASSQGRATGELFF
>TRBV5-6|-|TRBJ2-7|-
TGTGCCAGCAGCTTTCACGGACAGTCCGCTTTCTACGAGCAGTACTTC
CASSFHGQSAFYEQYF
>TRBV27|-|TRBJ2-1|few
TGTGCCAGCAGTTTATCCAGGAACAATGAGCAGTTCTTC
CASSLSRNNEQFF
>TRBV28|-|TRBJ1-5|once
TGTGCCAGCAGGGGCAGGGGTTGGCAGCCCCAGCATTTT
CASRGRGWQPQHF
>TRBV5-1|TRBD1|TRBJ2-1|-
TGCGCCAGCAGCCCGGAGCCGGGACAGAACTACAATGAGCAGTTCTTC
CASSPEPGQNYNEQFF
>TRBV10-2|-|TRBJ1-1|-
TGCGCCAGCAGTGAGTCTCGTCTGGGGGGCACTGAAGCTTTCTTT
CASSESRLGGTEAFF
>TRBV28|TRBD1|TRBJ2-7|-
TGTGCCAGCAGTCCTTCTGTGTATGGGACAGGGGGGCCCTACGGGCAGTACTTC
CASSPSVYGTGGPYGQYF
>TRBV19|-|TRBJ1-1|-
TGTGCCAGTAGTATAGATGCGGGGGTTAACACTGAAGCTTTCTTT
CASSIDAGVNTEAFF
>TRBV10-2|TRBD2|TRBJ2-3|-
TGCGCCAGCAGTACGACTAGCGGGAGCACAGATACGCAGTATTTT
CASSTTSGSTDTQYF
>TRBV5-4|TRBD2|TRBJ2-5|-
TGTGCCAGCAGCTTGGGCGGACTAGCGGAAAACTTC
CASSLGGLAENF
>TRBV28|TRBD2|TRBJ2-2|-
TGTGCCAGCAGTTTATCGGGACTAGCGGGTAGGACCGGGGAGCTGTTTTTT
CASSLSGLAGRTGELFF
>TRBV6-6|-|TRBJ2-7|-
TGTGCCAGCTGGGAACCTAGTCGGCTCCACGAGCAGTACTTC
CASWEPSRLHEQYF
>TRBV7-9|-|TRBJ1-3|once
TGTGCCAGCAGCCAACCGGGACCTGACTCTGGAAACACCATATATTTT
CASSQPGPDSGNTIYF
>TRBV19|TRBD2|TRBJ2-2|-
TGTGCCAGTAGTATTGGACTAGCGGAGACTTGGACCGGGGAGCTGTTTTTT
CASSIGLAETWTGELFF
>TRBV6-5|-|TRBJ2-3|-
TGTGCCAGCAGTTCCTCCCATTGGGCGGCAGATACGCAGTATTTT
CASSSSHWAADTQYF
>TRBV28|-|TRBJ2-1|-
TGTGCCAGCAGACGGGACCACTCGGCTAATGAGCAGTTCTTC
CASRRDHSANEQFF
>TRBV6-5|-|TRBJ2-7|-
TGTGCCAGCAGTTACGACTTGAGCTCCTACGAGCAGTACTTC
CASSYDLSSYEQYF
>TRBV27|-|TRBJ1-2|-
TGTGCCAGCAGTTTAAGGATAGGGTCCATCAACTATGGCTACACCTTC
CASSLRIGSINYGYTF
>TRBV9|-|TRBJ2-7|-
TGTGCCAGCAGCGTAGTAGACGAGCAGTACTTC
CASSVVDEQYF
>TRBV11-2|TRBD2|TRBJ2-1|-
TGTGCCAGCAGCTTCCCCCGACTAGCGGGAAGCTCCTACAATGAGCAGTTCTTC
CASSFPRLAGSSYNEQFF
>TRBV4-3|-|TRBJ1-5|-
TGCGCCAGCAGCCAAGATTCCCGTGGCAATCAGCCCCAGCATTTT
CASSQDSRGNQPQHF
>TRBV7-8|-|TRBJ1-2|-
TGTGCCAGCAGCTTCAGAACCCCGGACTCTAACTATGGCTACACCTTC
CASSFRTPDSNYGYTF
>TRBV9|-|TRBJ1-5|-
TGTGCCAGCAATCCCACAGGGTGGATCAATCAGCCCCAGCATTTT
CASNPTGWINQPQHF
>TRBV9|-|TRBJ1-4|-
TGTGCCAGCAGCGTAGACTGGCAGGGAACTAATGAAAAACTGTTTTTT
CASSVDWQGTNEKLFF
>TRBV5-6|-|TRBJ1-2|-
TGTGCCAGCAGAAAAGGCCCGGGGGCCTATGGCTACACCTTC
CASRKGPGAYGYTF
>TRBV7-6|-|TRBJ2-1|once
TGTGCCAGCAGCCGCCGGACAGCCCACAATGAGCAGTTCTTC
CASSRRTAHNEQFF
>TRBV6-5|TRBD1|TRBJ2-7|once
TGTGCCAGCAGTGCCAACAGGGGGTCTTACGAGCAGTACTTC
CASSANRGSYEQYF
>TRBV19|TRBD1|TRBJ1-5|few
TGTGCCAGTAAGGTGGACAGGGAAGGGTATCAGCCCCAGCATTTT
CASKVDREGYQPQHF